The next 8 T cell receptor beta chains were all read from a single sample in a study of human T cells and chemical hapten exposure. TCRdb ran MiXCR on the RACE reads and lists one entry per CDR3 protein. The table includes 40,000 to 50,000 distinct CDR3 sequences, over 10% detected once. The time point: pre-sensitization, week 0. Treatment defined: therapeutic diphenylcyclopropenone sensitization with weekly scalp DPC. Sample: whole blood, taken in connection with sensitization to the hapten diphenylcyclopropenone (DPC). The receptors shown here come from a woman aged 30 to 39 with alopecia areata. Some clones in this sample may be carry-over from other donors' samples.

This clonotype was counted ten times or more. The chain has TRBV6-5 and TRBJ2-5; maybe TRBD1 (6 bases). CDR1 is MNHEY, CDR2 SVGAGI, per germline. Trimming removed 8 bases at V and 7 bases at J, with 26 bases between. This CDR3 contains 16 residues. Here the CDR3 reads CASETILPGQERTQYF. The DNA of the CDR3 is TGTGCCAGCGAGACCATTCTGCCGGGACAAGAACGGACCCAGTACTTC.

This clonotype was observed a few times. This chain links TRBV18 with TRBJ2-5; 11 bases align to TRBD1. CDR1 KGHSH and CDR2 LQKENI come from the germline V gene. The V and J ends lost 5 bases and 0 bases, in that order; junction bases with no gene match: 5. The CDR3 is 16 amino acids. Written as DNA, the CDR3 is TGTGCCAGCTCAAGCCCGGACAGGGGGCACCAAGAGACCCAGTACTTC. Protein: CASSSPDRGHQETQYF.

The J gene is TRBJ1-3, the V gene TRBV15; D is undetermined. The CDR3 is 15 amino acids. The V end lost 1 base, the J end lost 4 bases, and 11 bases lay between the germline ends. CDR1 is LNHNV, CDR2 YYDKDF, per germline (reference sequence). The CDR3 DNA sequence: TGTGCCACCAGCAGAGCTAACGTAGGCGGAAACACCATATATTTT. It yields the protein CATSRANVGGNTIYF.

With respect to this clonotype: A read error may explain this, as a much larger clone is one base away. The chain has TRBV7-2 and TRBJ2-7, with a weak D call TRBD1 (6 bases). The CDR3 runs to 13 residues. Germline loops: CDR1 SGHTA, CDR2 FQGNSA. CDR3 sequence: CDSSRTAFYEQYF. Here the CDR3 DNA reads TGTGACAGCAGCCGGACAGCTTTTTACGAGCAGTACTTC.

This clonotype occurred many times. The CDR3, as DNA: TGTGCCAGCACCCCTCGGGGGAACACTGAAGCTTTCTTT. This sequence encodes CASTPRGNTEAFF. This sequence joins TRBV3-1 and TRBJ1-1; no clear D gene. The germline V and J ends were trimmed by 7 bases and 1 base, with 10 bases remaining between them. In germline, CDR1 is LGHDT, CDR2 YNNKEL (reference sequence). The length of the CDR3 is 13 residues.

The chain is built from TRBV3-1 and TRBJ2-7, with D unclear. This CDR3 comprises 12 residues. V gave up 1 base and J gave up 7 bases, with 8 bases separating them. Germline values: CDR1 LGHDT, CDR2 YNNKEL (reference sequence). CDR3 in DNA: TGTGCCAGCAGCCAAGCAAAGGGTGAGCAGTACTTC. Amino acid sequence: CASSQAKGEQYF.

Points on this clonotype: The junction differs from germline at one of its ends, possibly a read error. This chain links TRBV9 with TRBJ1-1; D not resolved. The CDR3 sequence is 14 residues long. From germline, CDR1 is SGDLS and CDR2 YYNGEE. The CDR3 reads CASRVAPGGGEAFF. Written as DNA, the CDR3 is TGTGCCAGCAGGGTAGCCCCTGGTGGCGGTGAAGCTTTCTTT.

This clonotype has a handful of counts. V gene TRBV18 combines with J gene TRBJ1-1, with D tentatively TRBD1 (6 bases). The germline V gene encodes CDR1 KGHSH and CDR2 LQKENI. CDR3 length equals 15 residues. Deletions cut 5 bases from V and 5 bases from J, with 18 bases between. Written as DNA, the CDR3 is TGTGCCAGCTCAAGGGTCCGGGGGCTGGAAACTGAAGCTTTCTTT. Protein: CASSRVRGLETEAFF.